This is a list of T cell receptor beta chains from one sample in a study of low-dose radiotherapy and immunotherapy resistance in tumors. TCRdb independently ran MiXCR on the reads; one entry per CDR3 protein. Found here are 39,000 or so distinct CDR3 sequences, about 20% of them singletons; the top ten hold 9.2%. Sequences were derived from PBMCs, sampled after low-dose radiotherapy plus immunotherapy. These receptors came from a female donor with ovarian cancer. The CDR3 runs from the conserved cysteine through the conserved F or W.

v_gene: TRBV9
j_gene: TRBJ2-1
CDR3aa: CASSVLQYGNEQFF

v_gene: TRBV7-2
j_gene: TRBJ2-2
CDR3aa: CASSRRRLAGLNTGELFF

v_gene: TRBV4-1
j_gene: TRBJ2-1
CDR3aa: CASSQAIPGLAGYNEQFF

v_gene: TRBV6-1
j_gene: TRBJ1-2
CDR3aa: CASSYPRQAPYGYTF

v_gene: TRBV20-1
j_gene: TRBJ1-2
CDR3aa: CSALSGDYGYTF

v_gene: TRBV7-9
j_gene: TRBJ2-3
CDR3aa: CASSFSLGALGTQYF

v_gene: TRBV28
j_gene: TRBJ1-2
CDR3aa: CASSSLQIGGSNNYGYTF

v_gene: TRBV27
j_gene: TRBJ1-5
CDR3aa: CASSLFGQGINQPQHF

v_gene: TRBV5-1
j_gene: TRBJ2-1
CDR3aa: CASSLSLAGTYNEQFF

v_gene: TRBV28
j_gene: TRBJ2-2
CDR3aa: CGARLNTGELFF

v_gene: TRBV6-2/TRBV6-3
j_gene: TRBJ2-3
CDR3aa: CASTRGTSGGTDTQYF

v_gene: TRBV4-1
j_gene: TRBJ1-4
CDR3aa: CASSQARGATNEKLFF

v_gene: TRBV18
j_gene: TRBJ1-2
CDR3aa: CASSPPSKGGYGYTF

v_gene: TRBV6-5
j_gene: TRBJ1-1
CDR3aa: CASIATGEAFF

v_gene: TRBV7-9
j_gene: TRBJ2-3
CDR3aa: CASSLVLAGTDTQYF